This T cell receptor beta chain appears in the sequencing data of a study of tumor-infiltrating lymphocytes in localized non-small cell lung cancer. Study findings and constraints: TCR sequencing covered a subset of patients with enough tissue. T-cell fraction did not differ between immunotypes IM1 and IM2.

For this clone: The antigen is undetermined.

V lost 3 bases and J lost 5, with 20 bases in between. Germline CDR1 is SGHRS and CDR2 is YFSETQ. There are 16 residues in the CDR3. Profiled with immunoSEQ multiplex PCR; TCRdb holds only in-frame clones, not every one. There are fewer than 8,000 clones in the sample; around 73% occur only once, and 7% to 9% lies in the top ten. The chain has TRBV5-1 and TRBJ2-5; a weak D match, TRBD1 (7 bases). The TCR sequence derives from a human donor with non-small cell lung cancer. The source material was lung tumor tissue. In DNA, the CDR3 is TGCGCCAGCAGCTGGGGGGCAGGAGGGGGCCAGGAGACCCAGTACTTC. It codes for CASSWGAGGGQETQYF.